What follows are 14 T cell receptor beta chains derived from one specimen sequenced in a study of cytomegalovirus exposure and HLA in healthy donors. The PCR was carried out with 60 Vbeta primers and 13 Jbeta primers. Data came from immunoSEQ multiplex PCR; TCRdb stores just in-frame clones and leaves some out. Here the sample spans about 200,000 clones, over 65% being singletons. The sample comprised PBMCs. These receptors came from a woman aged 25 to 39 in good health and CMV-seronegative.

The genes are TRBV28 and TRBJ2-7; 12 bases line up with TRBD2. The CDR3 is 15 residues long. Per the germline V gene, CDR1 is MDHEN and CDR2 is SYDVKM. The ends lost 6 bases at V and 0 bases at J; junction bases unmatched: 3. The CDR3 nucleotides read TGTGCCAGCAGGAGGACTAGCGGGATCTCCTACGAGCAGTACTTC. Protein: CASRRTSGISYEQYF.

V gene TRBV6-5 combines with J gene TRBJ1-2; TRBD1 aligns across 7 bases. J gave up 2 bases and V 6 bases, and 9 bases lay outside the gene matches. Germline assignment: CDR1 MNHEY and CDR2 SVGAGI. This CDR3 is 15 amino acids long. In DNA, the CDR3 is TGTGCCAGCAGCCCTTTGGGACAGCCGAACTATGGCTACACCTTC. Its translation is CASSPLGQPNYGYTF.

CDR3 amino acids: CARRGTSRQGYTF. The DNA of the CDR3 is TGTGCCCGCCGGGGGACTAGCCGGCAAGGCTACACCTTC. This chain connects TRBV30 to TRBJ1-2; TRBD1 is a possible D gene (5 bases). Trimming removed 8 bases from V and 8 bases from J, with 21 bases in between. The germline gives CDR1 GTSNPN, CDR2 SVGIG (reference sequence). The CDR3 contains 13 residues.

The rearrangement uses TRBV7-9 and TRBJ1-1; TRBD1 matches 9 bases. CDR1 is SEHNR and CDR2 is FQNEAQ in the germline V gene (reference sequence). V shed 5 bases and J 2 bases; nucleotides not matched to a gene: 12. The CDR3 contains 17 residues. This CDR3 is CASSVTGGGAPNTEAFF. CDR3 DNA sequence: TGTGCCAGCAGCGTGACAGGGGGTGGTGCACCCAACACTGAAGCTTTCTTT. Full variable domain (outside the CDR3, taken from reference TRBV7-9 and TRBJ1-1): DTGVSQNPRHKITKRGQNVTFRCDPISEHNRLYWYRQTLGQGPEFLTYFQNEAQLEKSRLLSDRFSAERPKGSFSTLEIQRTEQGDSAMYLCASSVTGGGAPNTEAFFGQGTRLTVV.

The chain is built from TRBV9 and TRBJ2-7; 7 nucleotides match TRBD2. The CDR3 runs to 14 residues. Germline loops: CDR1 SGDLS, CDR2 YYNGEE. Losses at the gene ends were 0 bases for V and 2 bases for J; bases not matched to a gene: 2. The CDR3 sequence: CASSVDTSAYEQYF. CDR3 coding DNA: TGTGCCAGCAGCGTAGATACTAGCGCCTACGAGCAGTACTTC.

The chain carries TRBV5-1 and TRBJ1-6; D remains ambiguous. The CDR3 runs to 15 residues. V lost 0 bases and J lost 5, with 9 bases in between. Germline V lookup: CDR1 SGHRS, CDR2 YFSETQ. In DNA, the CDR3 is TGCGCCAGCAGCTTGGACACGGGAAATAATTCACCCCTCCACTTT. Translation gives CASSLDTGNNSPLHF.

This clone showed up just once. Here the CDR3 reads CATRPGPNTGELFF. The CDR3 DNA follows: TGTGCTACGCGGCCAGGGCCGAACACCGGGGAGCTGTTTTTT. The chain combines TRBV7-7 with TRBJ2-2, with D possibly TRBD1 on 5 matching bases. Germline CDR1 SSHAT, CDR2 FNYEAQ (reference sequence). This CDR3 has 14 amino acids.

This clone was counted only a few times. This chain links TRBV12-5 with TRBJ2-5, with TRBD1 matching over 10 bases. Germline V gene data show CDR1 as LGHNT and CDR2 as FRNRAP. V was pared by 9 bases and J by 5 bases, with 12 bases of the junction left unmatched. The CDR3 totals 15 residues. The CDR3 sequence is CASAFLGQGSETQYF. CDR3 coding DNA: TGTGCTAGCGCATTCCTGGGACAGGGGTCTGAGACCCAGTACTTC. The whole variable domain, filled in from reference TRBV12-5 and TRBJ2-5, reads DARVTQTPRHKVTEMGQEVTMRCQPILGHNTVFWYRQTMMQGLELLAYFRNRAPLDDSGMPKDRFSAEMPDATLATLKIQPSEPRDSAVYFCASAFLGQGSETQYFGPGTRLLVL.

This chain joins TRBV5-1 and TRBJ2-2, with 7 bases identical to TRBD2. V dropped 1 base and J dropped 0; count of bases not matched to a gene: 9. Per germline, CDR1 SGHRS and CDR2 YFSETQ. The CDR3 has 18 amino acids. CDR3: CASSLLSPGGPNTGELFF. CDR3 in DNA: TGCGCCAGCAGCTTGTTATCGCCGGGGGGACCGAACACCGGGGAGCTGTTTTTT.

The chain links TRBV7-8 to TRBJ2-3; 14 nucleotides align to TRBD2. The CDR3 extends over 18 amino acids. Germline V gives CDR1 SGHVS, CDR2 FQNEAQ. Trimming took 5 bases from V and 1 from J; bases not matched to a gene: 8. CDR3 in amino acids: CASSPRLAGGPGTDTQYF. As DNA, the CDR3 is TGTGCCAGCAGCCCTCGACTAGCGGGAGGGCCAGGCACAGATACGCAGTATTTT.

This chain uses TRBV5-1 with TRBJ2-2; 8 bases are shared with TRBD2. This CDR3 contains 16 residues. V dropped 2 bases and J dropped 0; count of bases not matched to a gene: 3. Germline V gene data show CDR1 as SGHRS and CDR2 as YFSETQ. CDR3 bases: TGCGCCAGCAGCTTTAACGGGGGGGCGAACACCGGGGAGCTGTTTTTT. Amino acids: CASSFNGGANTGELFF.

This chain uses TRBV6-1 with TRBJ1-1; D remains ambiguous. Trimming removed 8 bases from V and 3 bases from J, with 16 bases in between. The germline gives CDR1 MNHNS, CDR2 SASEGT. CDR3 length: 14 residues. The CDR3 region has the DNA TGTGCCAGCGTTATTTATAGGCGGGACACTGAAGCTTTCTTT. Its protein product is CASVIYRRDTEAFF.

This chain connects TRBV2 to TRBJ2-5; tentative D call: TRBD2 (5 bases). Germline V gives CDR1 SNHLY, CDR2 FYNNEI. The CDR3 runs to 13 residues. Trimming removed 7 bases at V and 9 bases at J, with 18 bases between. The CDR3 DNA follows: TGTGCCAGCACCCCCTCCGGGGATGGGGCCCAGTACTTC. Amino acids: CASTPSGDGAQYF.

The count of this clone is one. The J gene is TRBJ2-1, the V gene TRBV28, with TRBD2 as a possible D gene (5 bases). Trimming removed 1 base from V and 10 bases from J, with 14 bases in between. In germline, CDR1 is MDHEN, CDR2 SYDVKM. The CDR3 is 14 amino acids. CDR3 sequence reads: CASSLLQRRGEQFF. As DNA, the CDR3 is TGTGCCAGCAGTTTATTGCAGCGACGAGGGGAGCAGTTCTTC.